The 29 T cell receptor beta chains reported below all come from one sample, sequenced in a study of T cell repertoires in cytomegalovirus infection. These receptors lack a known antigen. MiXCR, applied by TCRdb to the reads, yields one record per CDR3 protein. Found here are roughly 860,000 distinct CDR3 sequences, approximately 32% of them singletons; the top ten hold 9.5% to 15%. Sequencing was performed on cultured CD8+ T cells from PBMCs, taken from culture after CMV antigen stimulation. The receptors derive from a human donor in good health (CMV status not recorded). Some clones in this sample may be carry-over from other donors' samples.

This clonotype was seen a handful of times. The V call is TRBV6-1, the J call TRBJ1-1; possibly TRBD1 for D (5 bases). This CDR3 is 16 amino acids long. Per germline, CDR1 MNHNS and CDR2 SASEGT. V was cut by 0 bases and J by 1 base, with 12 bases left in between. This chain's CDR3 is CASSEAVGVGNTEAFF. DNA of the CDR3: TGTGCCAGCAGTGAAGCGGTAGGGGTGGGGAACACTGAAGCTTTCTTT.

The rearrangement links TRBV20-1 to TRBJ2-1; 7 bases are a match to TRBD1. Looked up from germline, CDR1 is DFQATT and CDR2 is SNEGSKA (reference sequence). The V and J ends lost 1 base and 8 bases, in that order; junction bases with no gene match: 14. The CDR3 runs 16 residues. In DNA, the CDR3 is TGCAGTGCTAGAGTACCCACAGGGGTCATGTTCGATGAGCAGTTCTTC. Protein sequence: CSARVPTGVMFDEQFF.

The genes are TRBV6-6 and TRBJ1-1; D call uncertain. V lost 2 bases and J lost 0, with 7 bases in between. This CDR3 contains 14 residues. CDR1 and CDR2 from the germline V gene are MNHNY and SVGAGI (reference sequence). This chain's CDR3 is CASSYLVVNTEAFF. DNA for the CDR3: TGTGCCAGCAGTTACCTAGTAGTGAACACTGAAGCTTTCTTT.

This clonotype was recorded a few times. DNA for the CDR3: TGTGCCAGCACTCGGTATTTGGACGAGCAGTACTTC. Translating gives CASTRYLDEQYF. This chain uses TRBV6-1 with TRBJ2-7; D remains unclear. CDR3 length: 12 residues. The V gene's germline CDR1 is MNHNS and CDR2 SASEGT. The germline V and J ends were trimmed by 7 bases and 5 bases, with 12 bases remaining between them.

The gene calls are TRBV6-6 and TRBJ2-2; the match to TRBD1 covers 12 bases. CDR1 and CDR2 (germline): MNHNY, SVGAGI (reference sequence). The CDR3 covers 16 residues. The J segment lost 4 bases and the V segment lost 4 bases, leaving 4 bases of the junction unmatched. In DNA form, the CDR3 reads TGTGCCAGCAGTTGGGGACAGGGGGCAATCACCGGGGAGCTGTTTTTT. Residues: CASSWGQGAITGELFF.

J is TRBJ1-3 and V is TRBV19, with D uncertain. Trimming cost V 5 bases and J 0 bases, with 17 bases left between them. This CDR3 has 17 residues. Germline assignment: CDR1 LNHDA and CDR2 SQIVND (reference sequence). The CDR3, as DNA: TGTGCCAGTAGTCTGAAGTGGGGTCTCTTCTCTGGAAACACCATATATTTT. This codes for CASSLKWGLFSGNTIYF.

Of note for this clonotype: This may come from a read error, since a much larger clone is one base off. The genes are TRBV7-9 and TRBJ2-7; 7 positions agree with TRBD1. Germline V lookup: CDR1 SEHNR, CDR2 FQNEAQ (reference sequence). There are 13 residues in the CDR3. As DNA, the CDR3 is TGTGTCAGCAGCTTGTACAGGGGCTACGAGCAGTACTTC. It is translated as CVSSLYRGYEQYF.

This clonotype was seen ten or more times. This chain links TRBV7-6 with TRBJ2-1; TRBD2 matches 9 bases. The CDR3 consists of 16 residues. Germline CDR1 SGHVS, CDR2 FNYEAQ. The trim removed 5 bases at V and 9 bases at J, leaving 14 bases unmatched. DNA of the CDR3: TGTGCCAGCAGCCCTGACAGGACTAGCGAATTCAGTGAGCAGTTCTTC. This gives the protein CASSPDRTSEFSEQFF.

This clonotype was seen repeatedly, ten times or more. This rearrangement joins TRBV19 to TRBJ2-7; tentative D call: TRBD2 (6 bases). V lost 9 bases, J lost 2 bases, and 14 bases lay in between. The CDR3 totals 13 residues. CDR1 and CDR2 (germline): LNHDA, SQIVND (reference sequence). In DNA, the CDR3 is TGTGCCAGCAGCATCGGGGGAACCTACGAGCAGTACTTC. Its translation: CASSIGGTYEQYF. The full variable domain, its missing parts supplied by reference TRBV19 and TRBJ2-7, is DGGITQSPKYLFRKEGQNVTLSCEQNLNHDAMYWYRQDPGQGLRLIYYSQIVNDFQKGDIAEGYSVSREKKESFPLTVTSAQKNPTAFYLCASSIGGTYEQYFGPGTRLTVT.

This clonotype was observed at least ten times. V gene TRBV6-6 combines with J gene TRBJ1-2; D is ambiguous. The germline CDR1 and CDR2 sequences are MNHNY and SVGAGI (reference sequence). V dropped 6 bases and J dropped 4 bases, with 12 bases sitting between them. The CDR3 contains 13 residues. CDR3 residues: CASSTPGFYGYTF. The CDR3 coding sequence is TGTGCCAGCAGCACGCCGGGATTCTATGGCTACACCTTC.

The chain links TRBV7-2 to TRBJ1-2; D gene uncertain. The CDR3 covers 14 residues. V was cut by 1 base and J by 0 bases, with 6 bases left in between. In germline, CDR1 is SGHTA, CDR2 FQGNSA. The CDR3 bases are TGTGCCAGCAGCTTAGTTCCAGCTAACTATGGCTACACCTTC. This gives the protein CASSLVPANYGYTF. Full variable domain (rest looked up from reference TRBV7-2 and TRBJ1-2): GAGVSQSPSNKVTEKGKDVELRCDPISGHTALYWYRQSLGQGLEFLIYFQGNSAPDKSGLPSDRFSAERTGGSVSTLTIQRTQQEDSAVYLCASSLVPANYGYTFGSGTRLTVV.

The genes are TRBV11-2 and TRBJ1-1, with no clear D. CDR1 and CDR2 (germline): SGHAT, FQNNGV. There are 16 residues in the CDR3. V lost 2 bases to trimming and J lost 6 bases, with 19 bases between them. The DNA for the CDR3 is TGTGCCAGCAGCTTAAGACGGGCAGGCGTTATGTCTGAAGCTTTCTTT. It encodes CASSLRRAGVMSEAFF.

This clonotype occurred once. The chain couples TRBV27 to TRBJ2-7; D perhaps matches TRBD2 (5 bases). CDR3 length: 15 residues. CDR1 is MNHEY and CDR2 is SMNVEV in the germline V gene (reference sequence). V lost 3 bases and J lost 2, with 14 bases in between. The CDR3 loop is CASSFSGVKTYEQYF. CDR3 nucleotide sequence: TGTGCCAGCAGTTTCTCCGGGGTAAAGACCTACGAGCAGTACTTC.

This clonotype was counted a few times. This sequence joins TRBV27 and TRBJ2-1; 10 nucleotides align to TRBD2. Trimming cost V 5 bases and J 8 bases; bases outside gene matches: 3. This CDR3 has 13 residues. Germline V gives CDR1 MNHEY, CDR2 SMNVEV (reference sequence). CDR3 residues: CASSTLAGDEQFF. Here the CDR3 DNA reads TGTGCCAGCAGTACCCTAGCGGGGGATGAGCAGTTCTTC.

This chain links TRBV5-6 with TRBJ2-1; TRBD2 agrees at 11 bases. Germline assignment: CDR1 SGHDT and CDR2 YYEEEE. This CDR3 has 16 residues. The trim removed 1 base at V and 7 bases at J, leaving 7 bases unmatched. The CDR3 DNA reads as TGTGCCAGCAGCTTGACTAGCGGGGGCTTGGGGAATGAGCAGTTCTTC. The encoded protein is CASSLTSGGLGNEQFF.

This clonotype was seen only a few times. The chain has TRBV12-3 or TRBV12-4 and TRBJ2-2; no reliable D call. The CDR3 totals 11 residues. Trimming stripped 7 bases from V and 3 bases from J, with 3 bases between. The CDR3 reads CASMHTGELFF. The DNA for the CDR3 is TGTGCCAGCATGCACACCGGGGAGCTGTTTTTT.

V usage is TRBV6-2 or TRBV6-3 and J usage is TRBJ1-1; a possible D gene is TRBD1 (5 bases). V shed 2 bases and J shed 4 bases, with 8 bases lying between them. The CDR3 contains 13 residues. CDR1 and CDR2 from the germline V gene are MNHEY and SVGEGT. CDR3 sequence: CASSYGGPTEAFF. The CDR3 region has the DNA TGTGCCAGCAGTTACGGGGGACCCACTGAAGCTTTCTTT.

The gene calls are TRBV25-1 and TRBJ2-1, with D unclear. V was trimmed by 3 bases and J by 0 bases, leaving 12 bases between them. The CDR3 consists of 16 residues. In germline, CDR1 is MGHDK, CDR2 SYGVNS. CDR3 sequence reads: CASSDQTPGSYNEQFF. The DNA for the CDR3 is TGTGCCAGCAGTGATCAGACCCCAGGCTCCTACAATGAGCAGTTCTTC.

The chain combines TRBV29-1 with TRBJ2-1, with 7 positions matching TRBD2. With V trimmed by 2 bases and J by 6 bases, 7 bases remained unmatched. Germline values: CDR1 SQVTM, CDR2 ANQGSEA. The CDR3 totals 14 residues. The CDR3 DNA sequence: TGCAGCGTTGAACCTGGAGGGGAGGGCAATGAGCAGTTCTTC. This sequence encodes CSVEPGGEGNEQFF.

This clonotype was counted a few times. V gene TRBV27 combines with J gene TRBJ2-3, with D possibly being TRBD1 or TRBD2 (5 bases each). Germline CDR1 MNHEY, CDR2 SMNVEV (reference sequence). The CDR3 runs to 15 residues. The V end was cut by 3 bases, the J end by 2 bases, with 12 bases between. The CDR3 sequence is CASSFWGKITDTQYF. The CDR3 DNA follows: TGTGCCAGCAGTTTTTGGGGGAAAATCACAGATACGCAGTATTTT.

This clonotype appeared a few times. The chain recombines TRBV7-9 with TRBJ1-4; TRBD1 aligns across 8 bases. The CDR3 runs 12 residues. CDR1 and CDR2 (germline): SEHNR, FQNEAQ (reference sequence). J was trimmed by 13 bases and V by 5 bases; bases with no gene match: 6. CDR3 bases: TGTGCCAGCAGCGCGGACAGGGATACACTGTTTTTT. It is translated as CASSADRDTLFF.

The rearrangement joins TRBV6-1 to TRBJ1-5; D is uncertain. Trimming took off 5 bases at V and 7 bases at J, with 3 bases between the two ends. Germline assignment: CDR1 MNHNS and CDR2 SASEGT. The CDR3 has 10 amino acids. CDR3 sequence (DNA): TGTGCCAGCAGTAGGCAGCCCCAGCATTTT. It encodes CASSRQPQHF.

The chain couples TRBV29-1 to TRBJ2-3; 7 bases are shared with TRBD2. CDR1 is SQVTM, CDR2 ANQGSEA, per germline. J lost 0 bases, V lost 7 bases, and 16 bases had no gene match. This CDR3 is 17 amino acids long. As DNA, the CDR3 is TGCAGCGCCGACCCTCTGCTAGCGGTGTATAGCACAGATACGCAGTATTTT. Encoded protein: CSADPLLAVYSTDTQYF.

This chain joins TRBV6-5 and TRBJ2-2, with D possibly matching TRBD1 (6 bases). CDR1 is MNHEY and CDR2 is SVGAGI in the germline V gene. This CDR3 region has 17 residues. Trimming took 2 bases from V and 3 from J, leaving 16 bases between them. The CDR3 bases are TGTGCCAGCAGTTACCCCCCTCAGGGGTTCGACACCGGGGAGCTGTTTTTT. It encodes CASSYPPQGFDTGELFF.

This clonotype was found a few times. The chain has TRBV2 and TRBJ2-7, with D perhaps matching TRBD2 (5 bases). V lost 0 bases, J lost 1 base, and 16 bases lay in between. The CDR3 is 17 amino acids. Germline CDR1 reads SNHLY; CDR2 reads FYNNEI. CDR3 amino acids: CASSEASLGIGSYEQYV. Here the CDR3 DNA reads TGTGCCAGCAGTGAAGCCTCACTAGGGATTGGGTCCTACGAGCAGTACGTC.

This clonotype was observed a handful of times. This chain connects TRBV7-3 to TRBJ2-3; 12 bases are a match to TRBD2. Germline CDR1 SGHTA, CDR2 FQGTGA. J gave up 2 bases and V 5 bases, and 5 bases lay outside the gene matches. There are 16 residues in the CDR3. The DNA of the CDR3 is TGTGCCAGCAGCACGGGACTAGCGGGCTCCACAGATACGCAGTATTTT. This codes for CASSTGLAGSTDTQYF.

The chain recombines TRBV6-2 or TRBV6-3 with TRBJ2-3; TRBD1 matches 7 bases. The CDR3 sequence is 15 residues long. Trimming at V came to 5 bases and at J to 1 base, leaving 6 bases not matched to a gene. The germline V gene encodes CDR1 MNHEY and CDR2 SVGEGT. This CDR3 reads CASSRQGEGTDTQYF. CDR3 sequence (DNA): TGTGCCAGCAGTAGACAGGGAGAGGGCACAGATACGCAGTATTTT.

With regard to this clonotype: At one end, the junction sequence differs from germline, possibly due to a read error. The genes are TRBV5-4 and TRBJ2-1, with D perhaps given as TRBD1 or TRBD2 (6 bases each). Per the germline V gene, CDR1 is SGHNT and CDR2 is YYREEE (reference sequence). CDR3 length equals 11 residues. In DNA, the CDR3 is TGTGCCAGCAGCTTGGAGGGGGAGGAGATCTTC. It is translated as CASSLEGEEIF.

The gene calls are TRBV20-1 and TRBJ2-5, with 8 bases that match TRBD2. Germline V CDR1 and CDR2: DFQATT, SNEGSKA (reference sequence). CDR3 length equals 19 residues. Trimming removed 4 bases from V and 4 bases from J; junction bases left unmatched: 23. The CDR3 loop reads CSATPFEVAGSGEGETQYF. CDR3 bases: TGCAGTGCTACCCCTTTCGAGGTAGCGGGGTCTGGTGAGGGAGAGACCCAGTACTTC.